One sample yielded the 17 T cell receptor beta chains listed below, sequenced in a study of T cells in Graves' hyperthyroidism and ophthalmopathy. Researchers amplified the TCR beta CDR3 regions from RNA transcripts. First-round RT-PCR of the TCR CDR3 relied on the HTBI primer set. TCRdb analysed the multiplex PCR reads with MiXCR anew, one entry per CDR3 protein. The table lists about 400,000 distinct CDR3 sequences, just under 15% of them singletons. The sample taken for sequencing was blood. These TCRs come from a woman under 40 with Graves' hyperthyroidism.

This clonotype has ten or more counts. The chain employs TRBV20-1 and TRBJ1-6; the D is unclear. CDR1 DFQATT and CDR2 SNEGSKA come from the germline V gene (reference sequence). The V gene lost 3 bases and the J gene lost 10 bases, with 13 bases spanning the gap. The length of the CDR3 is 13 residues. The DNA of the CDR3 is TGCAGTGCTAGTTCTAAGGAAGGATCACCCCTCCACTTT. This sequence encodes CSASSKEGSPLHF.

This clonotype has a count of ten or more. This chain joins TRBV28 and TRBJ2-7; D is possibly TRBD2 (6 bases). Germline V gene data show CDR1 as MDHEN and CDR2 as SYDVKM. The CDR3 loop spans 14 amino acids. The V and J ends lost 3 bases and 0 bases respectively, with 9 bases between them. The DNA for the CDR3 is TGTGCCAGCAGTTTTCGCGGGATCTCCTACGAGCAGTACTTC. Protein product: CASSFRGISYEQYF.

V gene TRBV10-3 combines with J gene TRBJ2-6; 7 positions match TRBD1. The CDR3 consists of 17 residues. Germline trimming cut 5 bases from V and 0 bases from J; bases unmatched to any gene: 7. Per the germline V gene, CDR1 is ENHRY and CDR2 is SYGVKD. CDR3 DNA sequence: TGTGCCATCAGTAGGGACAGCCCTTCCTCTGGGGCCAACGTCCTGACTTTC. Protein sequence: CAISRDSPSSGANVLTF.

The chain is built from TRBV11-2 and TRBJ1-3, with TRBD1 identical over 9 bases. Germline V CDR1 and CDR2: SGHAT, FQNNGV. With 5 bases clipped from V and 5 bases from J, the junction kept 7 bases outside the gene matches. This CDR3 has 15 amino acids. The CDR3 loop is CASSEQGAYRNTIYF. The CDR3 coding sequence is TGTGCCAGCAGCGAACAGGGGGCTTATAGAAACACCATATATTTT. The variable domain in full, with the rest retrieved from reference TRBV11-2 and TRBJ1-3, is EAGVAQSPRYKIIEKRQSVAFWCNPISGHATLYWYQQILGQGPKLLIQFQNNGVVDDSQLPKDRFSAERLKGVDSTLKIQPAKLEDSAVYLCASSEQGAYRNTIYFGEGSWLTVV.

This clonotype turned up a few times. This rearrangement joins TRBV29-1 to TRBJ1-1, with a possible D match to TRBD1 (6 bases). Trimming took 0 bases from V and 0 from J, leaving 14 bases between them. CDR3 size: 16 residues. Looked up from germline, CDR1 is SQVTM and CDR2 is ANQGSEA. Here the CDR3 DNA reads TGCAGCGTTGAAGAATTTCAGGGGACCATGAACACTGAAGCTTTCTTT. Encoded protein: CSVEEFQGTMNTEAFF.

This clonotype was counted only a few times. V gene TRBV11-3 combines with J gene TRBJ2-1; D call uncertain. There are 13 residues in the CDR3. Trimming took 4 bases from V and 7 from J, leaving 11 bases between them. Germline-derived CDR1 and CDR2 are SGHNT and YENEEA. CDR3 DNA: TGTGCCAGCAGCTCACGACCTTTTAATGAGCAGTTCTTC. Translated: CASSSRPFNEQFF.

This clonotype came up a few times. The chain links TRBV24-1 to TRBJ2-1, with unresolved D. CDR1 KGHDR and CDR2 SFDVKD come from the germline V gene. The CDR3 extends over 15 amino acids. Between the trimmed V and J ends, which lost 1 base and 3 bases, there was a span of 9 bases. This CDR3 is CATSDFRKNYNEQFF. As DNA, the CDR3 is TGTGCCACCAGTGATTTCCGCAAGAACTACAATGAGCAGTTCTTC.

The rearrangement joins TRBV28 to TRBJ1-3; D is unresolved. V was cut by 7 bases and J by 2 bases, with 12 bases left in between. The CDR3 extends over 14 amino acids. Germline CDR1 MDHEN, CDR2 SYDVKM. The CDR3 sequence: CASNPRGAGNTIYF. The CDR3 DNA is TGTGCCAGCAATCCCCGGGGAGCTGGAAACACCATATATTTT.

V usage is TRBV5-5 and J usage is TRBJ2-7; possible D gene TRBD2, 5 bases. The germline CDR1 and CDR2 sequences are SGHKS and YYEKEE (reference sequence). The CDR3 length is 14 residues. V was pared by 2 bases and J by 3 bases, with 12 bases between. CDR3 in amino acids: CASSFYAGHYEQYF. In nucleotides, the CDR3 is TGTGCCAGCAGCTTCTACGCGGGCCACTACGAGCAGTACTTC.

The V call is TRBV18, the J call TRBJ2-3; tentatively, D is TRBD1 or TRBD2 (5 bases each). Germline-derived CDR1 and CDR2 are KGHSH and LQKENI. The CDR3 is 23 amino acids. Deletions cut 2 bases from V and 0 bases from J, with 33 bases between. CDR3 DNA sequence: TGTGCCAGCTCACCATTGGGGGTGGTCAAGCGGCTAGCAACCACTACTAGCACAGATACGCAGTATTTT. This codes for CASSPLGVVKRLATTTSTDTQYF. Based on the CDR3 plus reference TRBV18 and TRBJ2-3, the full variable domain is NAGVMQNPRHLVRRRGQEARLRCSPMKGHSHVYWYRQLPEEGLKFMVYLQKENIIDESGMPKERFSAEFPKEGPSILRIQQVVRGDSAAYFCASSPLGVVKRLATTTSTDTQYFGPGTRLTVL.

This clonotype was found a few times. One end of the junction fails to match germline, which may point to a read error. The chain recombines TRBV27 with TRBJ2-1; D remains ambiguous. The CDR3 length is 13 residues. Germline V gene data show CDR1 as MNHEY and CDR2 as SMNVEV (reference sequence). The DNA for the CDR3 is TGTGCCGGCAGTTTTGGTTACTACAATGAGCAGTTCTTC. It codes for CAGSFGYYNEQFF.

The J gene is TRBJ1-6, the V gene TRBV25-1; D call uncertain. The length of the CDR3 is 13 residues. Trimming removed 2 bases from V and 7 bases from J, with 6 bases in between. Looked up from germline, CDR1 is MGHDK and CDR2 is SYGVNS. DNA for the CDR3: TGTGCCAGCAGTGAAAATCACAATTCACCCCTCCACTTT. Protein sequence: CASSENHNSPLHF. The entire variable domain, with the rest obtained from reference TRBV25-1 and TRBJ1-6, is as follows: EADIYQTPRYLVIGTGKKITLECSQTMGHDKMYWYQQDPGMELHLIHYSYGVNSTEKGDLSSESTVSRIRTEHFPLTLESARPSHTSQYLCASSENHNSPLHFGNGTRLTVT.

The CDR3: CASSEAYRGQPQHF. The CDR3 region has the DNA TGTGCCAGCAGCGAGGCCTACAGGGGGCAGCCCCAGCATTTT. The gene calls are TRBV6-1 and TRBJ1-5, with TRBD1 matching 8 bases. CDR1 is MNHNS, CDR2 SASEGT, per germline. The CDR3 consists of 14 residues. The trim removed 6 bases at V and 7 bases at J, leaving 8 bases unmatched.

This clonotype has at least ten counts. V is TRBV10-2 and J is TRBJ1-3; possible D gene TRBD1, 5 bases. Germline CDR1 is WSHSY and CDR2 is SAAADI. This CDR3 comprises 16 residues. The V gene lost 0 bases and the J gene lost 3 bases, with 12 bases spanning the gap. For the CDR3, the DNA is TGCGCCAGCAGTGAGTCGTACCGGGGCCGTGGAAACACCATATATTTT. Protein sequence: CASSESYRGRGNTIYF.

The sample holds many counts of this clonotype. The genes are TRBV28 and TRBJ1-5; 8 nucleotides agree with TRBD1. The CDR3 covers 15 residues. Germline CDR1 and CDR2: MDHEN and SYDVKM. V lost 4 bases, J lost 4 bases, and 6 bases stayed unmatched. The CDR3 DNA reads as TGTGCCAGCAGTTCCCCACAGGGGGAGAATCAGCCCCAGCATTTT. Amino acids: CASSSPQGENQPQHF. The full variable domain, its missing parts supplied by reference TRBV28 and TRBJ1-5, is DVKVTQSSRYLVKRTGEKVFLECVQDMDHENMFWYRQDPGLGLRLIYFSYDVKMKEKGDIPEGYSVSREKKERFSLILESASTNQTSMYLCASSSPQGENQPQHFGDGTRLSIL.

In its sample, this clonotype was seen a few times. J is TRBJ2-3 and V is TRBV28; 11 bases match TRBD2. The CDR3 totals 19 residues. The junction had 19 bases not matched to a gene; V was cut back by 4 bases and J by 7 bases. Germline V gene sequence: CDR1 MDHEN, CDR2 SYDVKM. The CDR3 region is CASSSYGPPLAGGKNTQYF. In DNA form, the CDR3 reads TGTGCCAGCAGTTCGTATGGGCCCCCCCTAGCGGGAGGCAAAAATACGCAGTATTTT.

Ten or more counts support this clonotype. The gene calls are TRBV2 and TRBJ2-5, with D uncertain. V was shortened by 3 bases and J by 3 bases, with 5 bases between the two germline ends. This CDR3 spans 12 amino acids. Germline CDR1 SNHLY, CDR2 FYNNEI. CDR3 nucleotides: TGTGCCAGCAGTGACCAGAAAGAGACCCAGTACTTC. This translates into CASSDQKETQYF.